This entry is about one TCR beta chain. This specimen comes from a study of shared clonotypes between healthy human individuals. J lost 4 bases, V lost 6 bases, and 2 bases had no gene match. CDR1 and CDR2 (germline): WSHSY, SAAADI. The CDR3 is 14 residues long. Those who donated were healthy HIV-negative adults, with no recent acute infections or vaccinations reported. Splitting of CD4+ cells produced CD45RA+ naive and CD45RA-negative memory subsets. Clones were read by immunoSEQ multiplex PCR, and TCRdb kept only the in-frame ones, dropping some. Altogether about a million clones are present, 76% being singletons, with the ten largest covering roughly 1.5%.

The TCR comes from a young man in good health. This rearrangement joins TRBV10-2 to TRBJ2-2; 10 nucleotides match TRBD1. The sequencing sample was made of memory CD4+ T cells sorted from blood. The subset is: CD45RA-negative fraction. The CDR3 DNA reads TGCGCCAGCAGCTGGACAGGGGGCACCGGGGAGCTGTTTTTT. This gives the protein CASSWTGGTGELFF.